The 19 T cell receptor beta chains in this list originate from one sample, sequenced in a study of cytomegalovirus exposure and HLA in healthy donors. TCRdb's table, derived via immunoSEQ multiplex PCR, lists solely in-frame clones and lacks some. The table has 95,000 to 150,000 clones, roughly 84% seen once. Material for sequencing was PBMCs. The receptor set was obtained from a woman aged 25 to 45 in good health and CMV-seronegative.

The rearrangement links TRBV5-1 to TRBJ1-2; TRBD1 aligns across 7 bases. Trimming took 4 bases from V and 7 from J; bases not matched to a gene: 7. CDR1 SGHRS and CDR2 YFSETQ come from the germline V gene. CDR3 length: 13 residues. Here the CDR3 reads CASSPGTERGYTF. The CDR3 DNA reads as TGCGCCAGCAGCCCCGGGACAGAGCGTGGCTACACCTTC.

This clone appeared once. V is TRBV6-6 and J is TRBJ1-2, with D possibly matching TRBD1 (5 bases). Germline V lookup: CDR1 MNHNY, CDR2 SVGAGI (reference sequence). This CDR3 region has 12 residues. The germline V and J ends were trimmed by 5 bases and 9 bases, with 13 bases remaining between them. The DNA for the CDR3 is TGTGCCAGCAGTCTCTCGGGGGGACGCTACACCTTC. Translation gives CASSLSGGRYTF.

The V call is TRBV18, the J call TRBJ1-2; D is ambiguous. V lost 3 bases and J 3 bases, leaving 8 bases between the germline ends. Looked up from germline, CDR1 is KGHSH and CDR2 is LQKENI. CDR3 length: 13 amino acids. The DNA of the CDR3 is TGTGCCAGCTCACCCGGGGAGTACTATGGCTACACCTTC. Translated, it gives CASSPGEYYGYTF. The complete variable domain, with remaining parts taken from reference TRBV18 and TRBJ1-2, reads NAGVMQNPRHLVRRRGQEARLRCSPMKGHSHVYWYRQLPEEGLKFMVYLQKENIIDESGMPKERFSAEFPKEGPSILRIQQVVRGDSAAYFCASSPGEYYGYTFGSGTRLTVV.

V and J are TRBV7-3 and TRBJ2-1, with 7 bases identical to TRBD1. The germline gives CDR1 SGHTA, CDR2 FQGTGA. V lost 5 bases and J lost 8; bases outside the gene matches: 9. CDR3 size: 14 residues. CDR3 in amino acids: CASSPQQGSYEQFF. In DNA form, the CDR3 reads TGTGCCAGCAGCCCTCAACAGGGGTCATATGAGCAGTTCTTC.

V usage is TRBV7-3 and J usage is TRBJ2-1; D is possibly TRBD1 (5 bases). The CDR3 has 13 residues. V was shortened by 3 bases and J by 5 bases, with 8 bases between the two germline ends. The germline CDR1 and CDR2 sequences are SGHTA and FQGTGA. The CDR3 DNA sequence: TGTGCCAGCAGCTTCGCCAGGGACAATGAGCAGTTCTTC. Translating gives CASSFARDNEQFF. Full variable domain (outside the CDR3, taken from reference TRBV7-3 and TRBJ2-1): GAGVSQTPSNKVTEKGKYVELRCDPISGHTALYWYRQSLGQGPEFLIYFQGTGAADDSGLPNDRFFAVRPEGSVSTLKIQRTERGDSAVYLCASSFARDNEQFFGPGTRLTVL.

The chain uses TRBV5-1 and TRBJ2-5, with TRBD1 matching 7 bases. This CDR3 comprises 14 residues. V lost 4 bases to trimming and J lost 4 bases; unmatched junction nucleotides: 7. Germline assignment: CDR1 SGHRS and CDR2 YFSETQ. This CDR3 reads CASSGQGVGETQYF. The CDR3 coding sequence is TGCGCCAGCAGCGGGCAGGGGGTGGGAGAGACCCAGTACTTC.

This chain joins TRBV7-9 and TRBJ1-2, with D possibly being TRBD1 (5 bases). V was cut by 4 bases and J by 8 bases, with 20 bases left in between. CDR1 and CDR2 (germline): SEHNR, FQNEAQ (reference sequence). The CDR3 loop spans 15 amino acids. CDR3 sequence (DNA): TGTGCCAGCAGCTCCGGGAGGGGTTTCACTAGGGGCTACACCTTC. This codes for CASSSGRGFTRGYTF.

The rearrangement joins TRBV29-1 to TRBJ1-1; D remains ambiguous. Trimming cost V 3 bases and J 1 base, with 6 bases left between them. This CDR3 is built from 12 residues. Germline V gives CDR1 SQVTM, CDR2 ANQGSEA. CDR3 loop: CSVDGENTEAFF. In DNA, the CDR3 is TGCAGCGTTGATGGAGAGAACACTGAAGCTTTCTTT.

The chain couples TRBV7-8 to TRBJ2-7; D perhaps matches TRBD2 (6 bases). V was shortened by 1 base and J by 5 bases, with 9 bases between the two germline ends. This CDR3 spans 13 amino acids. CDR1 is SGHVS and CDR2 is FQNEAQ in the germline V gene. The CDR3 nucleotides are TGTGCCAGCAGCTTAGGCGGGGTTCACGAGCAGTACTTC. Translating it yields CASSLGGVHEQYF. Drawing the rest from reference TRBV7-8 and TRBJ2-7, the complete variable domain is GAGVSQSPRYKVAKRGQDVALRCDPISGHVSLFWYQQALGQGPEFLTYFQNEAQLDKSGLPSDRFFAERPEGSVSTLKIQRTQQEDSAVYLCASSLGGVHEQYFGPGTRLTVT.

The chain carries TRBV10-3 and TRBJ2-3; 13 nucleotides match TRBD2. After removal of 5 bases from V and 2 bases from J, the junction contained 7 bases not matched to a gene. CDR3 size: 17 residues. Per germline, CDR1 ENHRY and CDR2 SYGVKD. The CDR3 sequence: CAISTSGGVRDTDTQYF. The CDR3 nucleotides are TGTGCCATCAGTACTAGCGGGGGGGTGAGGGACACAGATACGCAGTATTTT.

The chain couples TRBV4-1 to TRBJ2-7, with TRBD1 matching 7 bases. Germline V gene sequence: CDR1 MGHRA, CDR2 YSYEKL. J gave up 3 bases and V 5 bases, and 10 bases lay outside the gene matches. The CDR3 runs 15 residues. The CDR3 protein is CASSKEQGRGYEQYF. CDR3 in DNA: TGCGCCAGCAGCAAGGAACAGGGGAGAGGCTACGAGCAGTACTTC.

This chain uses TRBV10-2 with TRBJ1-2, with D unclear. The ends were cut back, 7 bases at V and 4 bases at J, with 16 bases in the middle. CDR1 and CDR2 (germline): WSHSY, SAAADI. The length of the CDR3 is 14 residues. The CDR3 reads CASNPGRTPYGYTF. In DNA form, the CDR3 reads TGCGCCAGCAACCCCGGGAGGACCCCCTATGGCTACACCTTC.

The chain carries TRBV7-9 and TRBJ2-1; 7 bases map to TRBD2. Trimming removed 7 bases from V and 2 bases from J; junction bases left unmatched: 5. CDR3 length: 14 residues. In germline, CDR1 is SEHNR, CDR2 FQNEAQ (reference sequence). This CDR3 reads CASTTGGAYNEQFF. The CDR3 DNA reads TGTGCCAGCACCACGGGGGGAGCCTACAATGAGCAGTTCTTC.

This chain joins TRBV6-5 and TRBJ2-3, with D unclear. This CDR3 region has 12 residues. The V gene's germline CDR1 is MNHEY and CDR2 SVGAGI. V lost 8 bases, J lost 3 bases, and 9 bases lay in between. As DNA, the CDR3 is TGTGCCAGCGGATCAGGAACAGATACGCAGTATTTT. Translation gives CASGSGTDTQYF.

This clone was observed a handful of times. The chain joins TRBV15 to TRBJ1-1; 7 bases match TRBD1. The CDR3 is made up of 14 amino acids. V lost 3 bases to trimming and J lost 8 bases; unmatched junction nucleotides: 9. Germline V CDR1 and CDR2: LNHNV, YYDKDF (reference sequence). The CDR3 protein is CATSSRQGGSEAFF. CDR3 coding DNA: TGTGCCACCAGCAGCAGACAGGGAGGCAGCGAAGCTTTCTTT.

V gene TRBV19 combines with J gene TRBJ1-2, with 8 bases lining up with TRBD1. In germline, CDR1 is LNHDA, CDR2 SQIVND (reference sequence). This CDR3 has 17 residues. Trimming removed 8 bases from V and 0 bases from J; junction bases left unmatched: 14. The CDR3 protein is CASSQGGRGQPNYGYTF. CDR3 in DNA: TGTGCCAGTTCCCAGGGAGGCAGGGGGCAGCCTAACTATGGCTACACCTTC. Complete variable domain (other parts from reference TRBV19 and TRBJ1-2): DGGITQSPKYLFRKEGQNVTLSCEQNLNHDAMYWYRQDPGQGLRLIYYSQIVNDFQKGDIAEGYSVSREKKESFPLTVTSAQKNPTAFYLCASSQGGRGQPNYGYTFGSGTRLTVV.

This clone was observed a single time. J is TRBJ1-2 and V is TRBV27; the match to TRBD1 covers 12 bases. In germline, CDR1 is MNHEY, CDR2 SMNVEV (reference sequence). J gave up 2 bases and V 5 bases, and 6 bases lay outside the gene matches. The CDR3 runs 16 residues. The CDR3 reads CASSTRDRGPNYGYTF. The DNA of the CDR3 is TGTGCCAGCAGTACCCGGGACAGGGGGCCGAACTATGGCTACACCTTC.

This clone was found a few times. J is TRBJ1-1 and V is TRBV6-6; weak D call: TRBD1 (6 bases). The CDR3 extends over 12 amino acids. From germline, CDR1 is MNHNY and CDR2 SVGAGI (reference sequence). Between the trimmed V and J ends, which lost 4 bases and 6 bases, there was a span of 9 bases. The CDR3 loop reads CASSSQGPEAFF. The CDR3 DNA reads TGTGCCAGCAGTTCACAGGGTCCTGAAGCTTTCTTT.

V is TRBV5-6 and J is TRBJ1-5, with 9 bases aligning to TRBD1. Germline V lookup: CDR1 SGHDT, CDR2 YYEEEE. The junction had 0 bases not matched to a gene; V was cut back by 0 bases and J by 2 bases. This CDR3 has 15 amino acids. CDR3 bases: TGTGCCAGCAGCTTGGGGACAGGGGGCAATCAGCCCCAGCATTTT. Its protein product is CASSLGTGGNQPQHF. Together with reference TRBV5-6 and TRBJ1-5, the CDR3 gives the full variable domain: DAGVTQSPTHLIKTRGQQVTLRCSPKSGHDTVSWYQQALGQGPQFIFQYYEEEERQRGNFPDRFSGHQFPNYSSELNVNALLLGDSALYLCASSLGTGGNQPQHFGDGTRLSIL.